This passage covers 26 T cell receptor beta chains from one sample sequenced in a study of T cell repertoires in ileal Crohn's disease. Time point defined: neoterminal ileum biopsy at postoperative endoscopy, about 6 months after surgery. Assay used: immunoSEQ multiplex PCR; TCRdb lists only in-frame clones, some missing. The table lists roughly 5,700 clones, roughly 80% of them singletons. The specimen was ileal tissue. These receptors all stem from an adult with Crohn's disease.

This chain links TRBV29-1 with TRBJ2-2; no definite D call. This CDR3 has 14 amino acids. Germline lookup yields CDR1 SQVTM and CDR2 ANQGSEA. Trimming left V 2 bases short and J 3 bases short, with 10 bases between. The CDR3 loop is CSVENRHDTGELFF. The CDR3 region has the DNA TGCAGCGTTGAAAACCGACACGACACCGGGGAGCTGTTTTTT.

The chain couples TRBV28 to TRBJ2-7; 8 bases agree with TRBD2. The V gene's germline CDR1 is MDHEN and CDR2 SYDVKM. This CDR3 spans 17 amino acids. With V trimmed by 2 bases and J by 5 bases, 14 bases remained unmatched. The CDR3 region is CASSLTRRGGAADEQYF. CDR3 coding DNA: TGTGCCAGCAGTTTAACCCGCCGGGGGGGCGCGGCCGACGAGCAGTACTTC.

This clone was counted once. The chain carries TRBV6-5 and TRBJ2-7; 7 bases fit TRBD1. Germline values: CDR1 MNHEY, CDR2 SVGAGI. CDR3 length: 11 amino acids. J lost 6 bases, V lost 6 bases, and 2 bases had no gene match. CDR3: CASRNRGEQYF. CDR3 nucleotide sequence: TGTGCCAGCAGAAACAGGGGCGAGCAGTACTTC.

This clone was seen a single time. This chain uses TRBV10-3 with TRBJ1-2; D is perhaps TRBD1 (5 bases). Looked up from germline, CDR1 is ENHRY and CDR2 is SYGVKD. The CDR3 contains 14 residues. The V gene lost 7 bases and the J gene lost 2 bases, with 14 bases spanning the gap. The CDR3 DNA reads TGTGCCATCACCGGGCAGGAGGGGAACTATGGCTACACCTTC. This gives the protein CAITGQEGNYGYTF.

This chain joins TRBV5-1 and TRBJ1-2; D is possibly TRBD1 (6 bases). Germline CDR1 SGHRS, CDR2 YFSETQ. V lost 2 bases and J lost 5, with 13 bases in between. The CDR3 is 14 amino acids. The CDR3 coding sequence is TGCGCCAGCAGCTTCGAGGGGGTAGGATATGGCTACACCTTC. As protein: CASSFEGVGYGYTF.

This clone has more than one count but fewer than ten. The chain employs TRBV15 and TRBJ1-4; D uncertain. The CDR3 contains 14 residues. Per germline, CDR1 LNHNV and CDR2 YYDKDF (reference sequence). The germline V and J ends were trimmed by 0 bases and 4 bases, with 6 bases remaining between them. CDR3 region: CATSRDLGNEKLFF. CDR3 DNA sequence: TGTGCCACCAGCAGAGATTTGGGTAATGAAAAACTGTTTTTT.

The V gene is TRBV2, the J gene TRBJ2-1, with a tentative D call TRBD1 (6 bases). This CDR3 region has 16 residues. Trimming stripped 3 bases from V and 4 bases from J, with 16 bases between. Germline-derived CDR1 and CDR2 are SNHLY and FYNNEI. CDR3 sequence reads: CASSETRDKGYNEQFF. DNA for the CDR3: TGTGCCAGCAGTGAGACCCGGGACAAAGGGTACAATGAGCAGTTCTTC.

In this sample, this clone turned up once. The V and J genes are TRBV5-1 and TRBJ1-1; tentatively, D is TRBD1 (5 bases). Between the trimmed V and J ends, which lost 1 base and 1 base, there was a span of 8 bases. CDR3 length: 14 amino acids. Germline CDR1 is SGHRS and CDR2 is YFSETQ. CDR3 region: CASSLRQGNTEAFF. CDR3 DNA sequence: TGCGCCAGCAGCTTGAGGCAGGGGAACACTGAAGCTTTCTTT.

The genes are TRBV5-1 and TRBJ1-4; TRBD1 is a possible D gene (5 bases). This CDR3 is built from 15 residues. Germline-derived CDR1 and CDR2 are SGHRS and YFSETQ. V lost 3 bases to trimming and J lost 0 bases, with 9 bases between them. CDR3 loop: CASSWQGTTNEKLFF. CDR3 DNA sequence: TGCGCCAGCAGCTGGCAGGGAACAACTAATGAAAAACTGTTTTTT.

V usage is TRBV4-1 and J usage is TRBJ1-3, with 7 bases lining up with TRBD1. The CDR3 totals 16 residues. V lost 5 bases, J lost 0 bases, and 7 bases stayed unmatched. Germline-derived CDR1 and CDR2 are MGHRA and YSYEKL. CDR3 coding DNA: TGCGCCAGCAGCTATTCTTGGACAGGCTCTGGAAACACCATATATTTT. Protein product: CASSYSWTGSGNTIYF.

This clone was observed a few times. The chain combines TRBV10-3 with TRBJ2-1; no reliable D call. Between the trimmed V and J ends, which lost 2 bases and 2 bases, there was a span of 10 bases. CDR3 length: 15 residues. Germline CDR1 reads ENHRY; CDR2 reads SYGVKD. CDR3 in amino acids: CAISEPTAAYNEQFF. CDR3 nucleotides: TGTGCCATCAGTGAGCCGACCGCTGCCTACAATGAGCAGTTCTTC.

The chain carries TRBV7-9 and TRBJ1-4; D is uncertain. V shed 4 bases and J shed 8 bases, with 8 bases lying between them. The CDR3 has 12 amino acids. Germline assignment: CDR1 SEHNR and CDR2 FQNEAQ (reference sequence). This CDR3 is CASSSRREKLFF. CDR3 DNA sequence: TGTGCCAGCAGCTCCCGCCGGGAAAAACTGTTTTTT.

The chain recombines TRBV7-6 with TRBJ1-4, with 9 bases aligning to TRBD1. The CDR3 is 15 amino acids. V lost 6 bases to trimming and J lost 12 bases; unmatched junction nucleotides: 14. Germline CDR1 SGHVS, CDR2 FNYEAQ. The DNA of the CDR3 is TGTGCCAGCAGATTCGGACAGGGGCCGCTGGGGGAACTGTTTTTT. Protein: CASRFGQGPLGELFF.

The chain is built from TRBV4-3 and TRBJ1-2; 8 bases are a match to TRBD1. Trimming at V came to 5 bases and at J to 2 bases, leaving 7 bases not matched to a gene. The V gene's germline CDR1 is LGHNA and CDR2 YSLEER. The CDR3 loop spans 15 amino acids. CDR3 protein: CASSVQGAANYGYTF. CDR3 nucleotides: TGCGCCAGCAGCGTCCAGGGGGCGGCGAACTATGGCTACACCTTC.

This sequence joins TRBV19 and TRBJ1-2; 8 positions agree with TRBD1. The CDR3 sequence is 15 residues long. Germline CDR1 reads LNHDA; CDR2 reads SQIVND (reference sequence). V shed 3 bases and J 4 bases; nucleotides not matched to a gene: 7. CDR3: CASSMRDRRPYGYTF. The CDR3 nucleotides read TGTGCCAGTAGTATGCGGGACAGGAGACCCTATGGCTACACCTTC. The whole variable domain, filled in from reference TRBV19 and TRBJ1-2, reads DGGITQSPKYLFRKEGQNVTLSCEQNLNHDAMYWYRQDPGQGLRLIYYSQIVNDFQKGDIAEGYSVSREKKESFPLTVTSAQKNPTAFYLCASSMRDRRPYGYTFGSGTRLTVV.

The genes are TRBV7-2 and TRBJ1-3, with D possibly TRBD1 on 5 matching bases. The V end was cut by 4 bases, the J end by 2 bases, with 24 bases between. Looked up from germline, CDR1 is SGHTA and CDR2 is FQGNSA. The CDR3 consists of 19 residues. CDR3 DNA sequence: TGTGCCAGCAGCTCCCGCGGGTGGGGGGATGTTACCCCTGGAAACACCATATATTTT. This sequence encodes CASSSRGWGDVTPGNTIYF.

The chain joins TRBV10-3 to TRBJ1-6, with D perhaps TRBD1 (6 bases). Trimming pared 0 bases from V and 10 bases from J, leaving 13 bases between. CDR1 and CDR2 from the germline V gene are ENHRY and SYGVKD. This CDR3 has 15 residues. For the CDR3, the DNA is TGTGCCATCAGTGAGTCTCCGGACAGTGGGTCACCCCTCCACTTT. Translated: CAISESPDSGSPLHF.

The chain combines TRBV5-4 with TRBJ1-2; 10 nucleotides match TRBD1. Germline-derived CDR1 and CDR2 are SGHNT and YYREEE (reference sequence). V was clipped by 2 bases and J by 8 bases; unmatched bases: 9. The CDR3 totals 15 residues. Here the CDR3 reads CASSFKSGQGGGYTF. The CDR3 bases are TGTGCCAGCAGCTTCAAATCTGGACAGGGGGGAGGCTACACCTTC.

The chain couples TRBV27 to TRBJ1-1; D possibly corresponds to TRBD1 (5 bases). Trimming shortened V by 2 bases and J by 8 bases, and 9 bases separated the two germline ends. CDR1 is MNHEY, CDR2 SMNVEV, per germline (reference sequence). CDR3 length: 12 amino acids. CDR3 in amino acids: CASSLQGDEAFF. CDR3 bases: TGTGCCAGCAGTTTACAGGGAGACGAAGCTTTCTTT.

This chain links TRBV19 with TRBJ1-2; D may be TRBD1 (5 bases). Germline V gives CDR1 LNHDA, CDR2 SQIVND (reference sequence). This CDR3 spans 14 amino acids. The V end lost 11 bases, the J end lost 6 bases, and 22 bases lay between the germline ends. DNA for the CDR3: TGTGCCTCGGCCCCAAGAGGGGTCAGCGATGGCTACACCTTC. It is translated as CASAPRGVSDGYTF.

This clone occurred a few times. V usage is TRBV6-5 and J usage is TRBJ2-6, with D tentatively TRBD1 (6 bases). The CDR3 spans 16 residues. CDR1 and CDR2 (germline): MNHEY, SVGAGI. V dropped 0 bases and J dropped 3 bases, with 9 bases sitting between them. The CDR3 DNA reads as TGTGCCAGCAGTTACTCGAACAGGGTTGGGGCCAACGTCCTGACTTTC. Its translation is CASSYSNRVGANVLTF.

This clone was seen a handful of times. The CDR3 protein is CASSLTGNTEAFF. The CDR3 nucleotides read TGTGCCAGCAGCTTAACAGGGAACACTGAAGCTTTCTTT. The chain combines TRBV7-3 with TRBJ1-1; no clear D gene. V shed 0 bases and J shed 1 base, with 3 bases lying between them. Germline V gene sequence: CDR1 SGHTA, CDR2 FQGTGA. The CDR3 sequence is 13 residues long.

The chain couples TRBV14 to TRBJ2-7, with D perhaps given as TRBD1 or TRBD2 (5 bases each). Germline values: CDR1 SGHDN, CDR2 FVKESK. Trimming stripped 8 bases from V and 2 bases from J, with 19 bases between. The CDR3 length is 15 residues. The CDR3: CASQLSGGPAYEQYF. The CDR3 coding sequence is TGTGCCAGCCAACTCAGTGGGGGTCCTGCCTACGAGCAGTACTTC.

The chain joins TRBV9 to TRBJ2-7; 8 nucleotides align to TRBD2. Germline trimming cut 0 bases from V and 0 bases from J; bases unmatched to any gene: 5. The CDR3 is made up of 16 amino acids. Germline V gene sequence: CDR1 SGDLS, CDR2 YYNGEE. The CDR3 loop reads CASSVGGGLSSYEQYF. CDR3 in DNA: TGTGCCAGCAGCGTAGGCGGGGGGCTGAGCTCCTACGAGCAGTACTTC.

This sequence joins TRBV30 and TRBJ2-2, with D hard to call. CDR3 length: 11 residues. Deletions cut 2 bases from V and 9 bases from J, with 7 bases between. The germline V gene encodes CDR1 GTSNPN and CDR2 SVGIG (reference sequence). Here the CDR3 DNA reads TGTGCCTGGAGTTTGCACCGGGAGCTGTTTTTT. Its protein product is CAWSLHRELFF.

This clone was observed a few times. The chain recombines TRBV11-3 with TRBJ1-2; D ambiguous. CDR3 length: 13 residues. Germline loops: CDR1 SGHNT, CDR2 YENEEA. Trimming shortened V by 2 bases and J by 7 bases, and 11 bases separated the two germline ends. The CDR3 DNA is TGTGCCAGCAGCTTAAGCGGGGTATCTGGCTACACCTTC. It specifies CASSLSGVSGYTF.